These 4 T cell receptor delta chains were all obtained from the same sample, sequenced in a study of gamma delta lymphoproliferative disorders and STAT genes. TCRdb redid clone calling on the multiplex PCR reads using CATT. The repertoire holds roughly 1,300 delta-chain clones, with approximately 0.9% as singletons. PBMCs from patients and controls supplied the genomic DNA for sequencing. The sample taken for sequencing was blood. Source of these receptors: a human donor in good health.

A note on this clone: The TCRdb protein, from a much larger clone, departs from this DNA's translation at residue 15, likely by read error; the protein shown derives from the DNA. The chain employs TRDV2 and TRDJ1; 13 bases match TRDD3. From germline, CDR1 is GEAIGNYY and CDR2 EKD. The CDR3 has 24 residues. Trimming removed 2 bases from V and 4 bases from J; junction bases left unmatched: 30. CDR3 residues: CACDSLNWGIRDQGKGWALDKLIF. The CDR3 DNA sequence: TGTGCCTGTGACAGCCTTAACTGGGGGATACGCGATCAGGGCAAAGGTTGGGCGCTCGATAAACTCATCTTT.

On this clone: This DNA's translation and the protein TCRdb lists, from a much larger clone, do not match at residue 4, likely due to a read error; the protein shown is translated from the DNA. The chain is built from TRAV38-2/DV8 and TRDJ1, with D perhaps TRDD3 (6 bases). V was shortened by 9 bases and J by 1 base, with 31 bases between the two germline ends. This CDR3 is 19 amino acids long. In germline, CDR1 is TSESDYY, CDR2 QEAYKQQN. CDR3 sequence: CAFVKPQGGGWGFTDKLIF. DNA of the CDR3: TGTGCTTTCGTGAAGCCACAGGGTGGCGGGTGGGGGTTCACCGATAAACTCATCTTT.

This clone was counted many times. TCRdb's entry gives the protein of a much larger clone, which mismatches this DNA's translation at residue 12, likely from a read error; the protein reported here is translated from the DNA. V is TRDV1 and J is TRDJ1; no firm D call. V was pared by 5 bases and J by 0 bases, with 25 bases between. Germline CDR1 TSWWSYY, CDR2 QGS. The CDR3 extends over 19 amino acids. CDR3 in DNA: TGTGCTCTTGGGCCTTACCTGTACGTTTTGGTTTCGTACACCGATAAACTCATCTTT. Translating it yields CALGPYLYVLVSYTDKLIF.

This clone was counted only a few times. A far larger clone lies a single base away; this is likely a read error. This specimen includes other DNA sequences encoding the same CDR3. The genes are TRDV2 and TRDJ1, with TRDD3 identical over 8 bases. V shed 0 bases and J 4 bases; nucleotides not matched to a gene: 18. The CDR3 runs 19 residues. Germline V CDR1 and CDR2: GEAIGNYY, EKD. The DNA for the CDR3 is TGTGCCTGTGACACCCTCCTCCAAGCCAGTACTGGGGGGTTCGATAAACTCATCTTT. It translates to CACDTLLQASTGGFDKLIF.